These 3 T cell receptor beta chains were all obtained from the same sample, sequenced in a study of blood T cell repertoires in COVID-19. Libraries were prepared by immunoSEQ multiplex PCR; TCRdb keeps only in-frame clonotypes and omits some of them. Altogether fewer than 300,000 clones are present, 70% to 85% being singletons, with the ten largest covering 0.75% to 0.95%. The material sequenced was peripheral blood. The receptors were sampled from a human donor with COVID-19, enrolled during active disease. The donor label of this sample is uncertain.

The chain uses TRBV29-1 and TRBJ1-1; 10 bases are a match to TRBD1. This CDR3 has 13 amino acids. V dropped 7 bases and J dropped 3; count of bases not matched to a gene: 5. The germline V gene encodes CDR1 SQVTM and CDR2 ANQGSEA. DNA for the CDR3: TGCAGCGGGGGGACAGGGGAGGACACTGAAGCTTTCTTT. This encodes CSGGTGEDTEAFF. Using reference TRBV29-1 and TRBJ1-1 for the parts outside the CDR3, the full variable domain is SAVISQKPSRDICQRGTSLTIQCQVDSQVTMMFWYRQQPGQSLTLIATANQGSEATYESGFVIDKFPISRPNLTFSTLTVSNMSPEDSSIYLCSGGTGEDTEAFFGQGTRLTVV.

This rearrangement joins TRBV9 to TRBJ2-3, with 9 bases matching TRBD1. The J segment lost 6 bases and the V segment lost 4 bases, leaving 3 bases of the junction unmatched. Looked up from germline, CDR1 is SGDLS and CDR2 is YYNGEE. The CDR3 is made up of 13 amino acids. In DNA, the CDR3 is TGTGCCAGCAGCCGGACAGGGGTGGATACGCAGTATTTT. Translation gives CASSRTGVDTQYF.

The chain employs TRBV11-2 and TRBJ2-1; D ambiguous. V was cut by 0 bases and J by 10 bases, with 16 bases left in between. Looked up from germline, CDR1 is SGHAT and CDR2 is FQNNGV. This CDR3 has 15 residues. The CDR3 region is CASSLDLNKFSEQFF. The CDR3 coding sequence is TGTGCCAGCAGCTTAGATCTAAATAAGTTTAGCGAGCAGTTCTTC. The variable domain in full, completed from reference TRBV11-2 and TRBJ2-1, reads EAGVAQSPRYKIIEKRQSVAFWCNPISGHATLYWYQQILGQGPKLLIQFQNNGVVDDSQLPKDRFSAERLKGVDSTLKIQPAKLEDSAVYLCASSLDLNKFSEQFFGPGTRLTVL.